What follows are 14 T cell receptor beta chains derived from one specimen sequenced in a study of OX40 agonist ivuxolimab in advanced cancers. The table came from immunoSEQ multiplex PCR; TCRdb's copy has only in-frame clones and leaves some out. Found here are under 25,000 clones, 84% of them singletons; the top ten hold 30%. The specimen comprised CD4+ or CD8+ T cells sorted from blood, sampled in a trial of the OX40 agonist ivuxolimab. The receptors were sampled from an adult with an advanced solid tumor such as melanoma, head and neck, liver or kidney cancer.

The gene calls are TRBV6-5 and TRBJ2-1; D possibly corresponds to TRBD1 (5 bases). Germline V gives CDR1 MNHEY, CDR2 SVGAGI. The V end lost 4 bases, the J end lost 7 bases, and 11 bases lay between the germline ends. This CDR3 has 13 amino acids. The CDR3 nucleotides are TGTGCCAGCAGTTGGCTAACAGGAAATGAGCAGTTCTTC. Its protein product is CASSWLTGNEQFF.

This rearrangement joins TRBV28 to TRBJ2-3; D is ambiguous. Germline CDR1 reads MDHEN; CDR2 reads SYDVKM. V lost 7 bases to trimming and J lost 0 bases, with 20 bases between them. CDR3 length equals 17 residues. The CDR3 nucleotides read TGTGCCAGCATCAAAATAGGCTGGACCAGTAGCACAGATACGCAGTATTTT. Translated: CASIKIGWTSSTDTQYF.

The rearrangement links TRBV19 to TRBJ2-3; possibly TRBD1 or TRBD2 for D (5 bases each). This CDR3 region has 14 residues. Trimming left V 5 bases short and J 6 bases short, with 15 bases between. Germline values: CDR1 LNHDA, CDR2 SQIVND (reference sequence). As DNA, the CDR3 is TGTGCCAGTAGTTTACTGGGGGTTGGGGATACGCAGTATTTT. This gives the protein CASSLLGVGDTQYF.

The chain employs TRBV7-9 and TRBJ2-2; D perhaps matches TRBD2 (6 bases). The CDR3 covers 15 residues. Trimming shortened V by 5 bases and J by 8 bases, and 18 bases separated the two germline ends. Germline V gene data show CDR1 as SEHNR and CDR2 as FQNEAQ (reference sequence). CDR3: CASSRTRDGGGELFF. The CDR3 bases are TGTGCCAGCAGCCGGACCCGAGATGGAGGGGGGGAGCTGTTTTTT.

The CDR3: CASSPGQGNTEAFF. In DNA form, the CDR3 reads TGTGCCAGCAGCCCCGGACAGGGGAACACTGAAGCTTTCTTT. The chain combines TRBV13 with TRBJ1-1, with 8 bases lining up with TRBD1. V shed 5 bases, J shed 1 base, and the junction held 3 bases outside the gene matches. The germline V gene has CDR1 PRHDT and CDR2 FYEKMQ (reference sequence). The CDR3 is 14 amino acids.

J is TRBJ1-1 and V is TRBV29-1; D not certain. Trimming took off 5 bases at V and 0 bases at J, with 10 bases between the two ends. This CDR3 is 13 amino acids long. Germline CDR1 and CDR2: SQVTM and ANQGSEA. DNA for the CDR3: TGCAGCGTTACGGAGCGGGTGAACACTGAAGCTTTCTTT. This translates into CSVTERVNTEAFF.

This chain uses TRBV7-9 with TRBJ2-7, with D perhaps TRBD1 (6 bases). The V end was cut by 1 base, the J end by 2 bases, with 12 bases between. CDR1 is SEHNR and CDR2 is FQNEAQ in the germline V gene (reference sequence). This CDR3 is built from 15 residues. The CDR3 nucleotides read TGTGCCAGCAGCTTAGTGGGGGCGGGCGCCTACGAGCAGTACTTC. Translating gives CASSLVGAGAYEQYF. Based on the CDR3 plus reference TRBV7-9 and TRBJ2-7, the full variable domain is DTGVSQNPRHKITKRGQNVTFRCDPISEHNRLYWYRQTLGQGPEFLTYFQNEAQLEKSRLLSDRFSAERPKGSFSTLEIQRTEQGDSAMYLCASSLVGAGAYEQYFGPGTRLTVT.

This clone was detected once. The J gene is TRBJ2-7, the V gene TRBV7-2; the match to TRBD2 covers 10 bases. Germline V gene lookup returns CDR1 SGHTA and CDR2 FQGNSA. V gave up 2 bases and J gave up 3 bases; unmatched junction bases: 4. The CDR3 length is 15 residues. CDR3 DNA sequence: TGTGCCAGCAGCTTAACGGTAGCGGGGGGCTACGAGCAGTACTTC. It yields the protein CASSLTVAGGYEQYF.

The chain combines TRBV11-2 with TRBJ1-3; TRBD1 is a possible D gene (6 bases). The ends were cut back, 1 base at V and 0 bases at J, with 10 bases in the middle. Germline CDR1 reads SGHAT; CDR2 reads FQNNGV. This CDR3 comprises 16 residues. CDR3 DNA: TGTGCCAGCAGCTTAGGGGACAATTACTCTGGAAACACCATATATTTT. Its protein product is CASSLGDNYSGNTIYF.

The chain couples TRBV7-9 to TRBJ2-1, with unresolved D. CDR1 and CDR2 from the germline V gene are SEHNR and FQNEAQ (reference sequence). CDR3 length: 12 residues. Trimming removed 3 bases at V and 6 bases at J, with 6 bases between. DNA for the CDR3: TGTGCCAGCAGCTTGTCCCTCAATGAGCAGTTCTTC. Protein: CASSLSLNEQFF.

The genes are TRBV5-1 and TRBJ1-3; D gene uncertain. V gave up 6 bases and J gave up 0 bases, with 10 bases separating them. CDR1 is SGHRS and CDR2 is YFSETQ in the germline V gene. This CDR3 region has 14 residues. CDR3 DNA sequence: TGCGCCAGCACCCCGTCGGGCTCTGGAAACACCATATATTTT. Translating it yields CASTPSGSGNTIYF. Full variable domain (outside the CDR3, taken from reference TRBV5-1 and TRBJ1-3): KAGVTQTPRYLIKTRGQQVTLSCSPISGHRSVSWYQQTPGQGLQFLFEYFSETQRNKGNFPGRFSGRQFSNSRSEMNVSTLELGDSALYLCASTPSGSGNTIYFGEGSWLTVV.

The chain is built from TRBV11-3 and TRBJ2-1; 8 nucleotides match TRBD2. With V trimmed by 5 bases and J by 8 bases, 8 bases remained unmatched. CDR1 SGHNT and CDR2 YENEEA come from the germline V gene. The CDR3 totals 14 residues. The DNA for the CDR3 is TGTGCCAGCAGCCCAACTAGCGGTAGAGATGAGCAGTTCTTC. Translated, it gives CASSPTSGRDEQFF.

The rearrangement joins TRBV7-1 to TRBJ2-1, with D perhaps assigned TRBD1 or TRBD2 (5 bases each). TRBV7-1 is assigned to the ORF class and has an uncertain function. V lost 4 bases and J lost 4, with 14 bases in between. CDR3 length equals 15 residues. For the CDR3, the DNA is TGTGCCAGCAGCTTGGAGGACAACCGATACAATGAGCAGTTCTTC. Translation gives CASSLEDNRYNEQFF.

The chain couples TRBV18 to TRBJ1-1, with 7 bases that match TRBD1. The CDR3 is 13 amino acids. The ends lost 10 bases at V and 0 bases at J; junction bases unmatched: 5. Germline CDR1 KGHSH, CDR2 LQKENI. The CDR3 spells CANAGGVNTEAFF. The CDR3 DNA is TGTGCCAACGCAGGGGGGGTGAACACTGAAGCTTTCTTT.